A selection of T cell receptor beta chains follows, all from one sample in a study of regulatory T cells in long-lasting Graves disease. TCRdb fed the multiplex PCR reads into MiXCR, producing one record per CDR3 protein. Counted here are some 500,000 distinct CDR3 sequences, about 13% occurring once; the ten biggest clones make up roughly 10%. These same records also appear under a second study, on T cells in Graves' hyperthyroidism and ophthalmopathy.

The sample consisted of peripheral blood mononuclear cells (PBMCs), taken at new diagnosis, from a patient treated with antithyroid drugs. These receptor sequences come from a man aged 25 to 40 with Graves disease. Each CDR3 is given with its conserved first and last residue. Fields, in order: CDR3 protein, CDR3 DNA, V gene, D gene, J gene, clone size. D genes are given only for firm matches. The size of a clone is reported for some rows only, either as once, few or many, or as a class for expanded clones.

CASIPIAGGGEQFF TGTGCCAGCATCCCTATAGCGGGGGGAGGAGAGCAGTTCTTC TRBV27 TRBD2 TRBJ2-1 many
CSVEGAYPSTDTQYF TGCAGCGTTGAAGGTGCGTACCCGAGCACAGATACGCAGTATTTT TRBV29-1 - TRBJ2-3 -
CASSPRTSGRGNEQFF TGTGCCAGCAGTCCCCGGACTAGCGGGAGGGGGAATGAGCAGTTCTTC TRBV27 TRBD2 TRBJ2-1 many
CASSAPGERQPQHF TGCGCCAGCAGCGCCCCAGGGGAGCGGCAGCCCCAGCATTTT TRBV10-2 - TRBJ1-5 -
CASTLADHTDTQYF TGTGCCAGCACCCTAGCGGATCACACAGATACGCAGTATTTT TRBV7-2 TRBD2 TRBJ2-3 many
CASSQDGSGRATDTQYF TGTGCCAGCAGCCAGGATGGTAGCGGGAGGGCAACAGATACGCAGTATTTT TRBV3-1 TRBD2 TRBJ2-3 -
CAISEVESLNTEAFF TGTGCCATCAGTGAGGTTGAAAGCCTGAACACTGAAGCTTTCTTT TRBV10-3 - TRBJ1-1 -
CASGGGQGKNIQYF TGTGCCAGCGGCGGGGGACAGGGCAAAAACATTCAGTACTTC TRBV28 TRBD1 TRBJ2-4 -
CASSFKDSNQPQHF TGTGCCAGCAGTTTTAAAGATAGCAATCAGCCCCAGCATTTT TRBV27 - TRBJ1-5 many
CASSLGTGMSRGETQYF TGTGCCAGCAGCTTAGGGACAGGGATGTCGCGCGGGGAGACCCAGTACTTC TRBV11-2 TRBD1 TRBJ2-5 many
CASSLGTGFPYNEQFF TGCGCCAGCAGCCTAGGGACAGGGTTCCCCTACAATGAGCAGTTCTTC TRBV5-1 TRBD1 TRBJ2-1 many
CASTGPGTGPKEEKLFF TGTGCCAGCACCGGTCCCGGGACAGGGCCGAAGGAGGAAAAACTGTTTTTT TRBV12-3/TRBV12-4 TRBD1 TRBJ1-4 few
CASSLTSGTLSYNEQFF TGTGCCAGCAGCCTGACTAGCGGGACTCTCTCCTACAATGAGCAGTTCTTC TRBV3-1 TRBD2 TRBJ2-1 few
CASSQVVTTPLNTGELFF TGCGCCAGCAGCCAAGTGGTCACTACCCCACTGAACACCGGGGAGCTGTTTTTT TRBV4-1 - TRBJ2-2 -
CATSRDTSGRGEQFF TGTGCCACCAGCAGAGACACTAGCGGGAGGGGTGAGCAGTTCTTC TRBV15 TRBD2 TRBJ2-1 -
CASSPRTGVRAFF TGTGCCAGCAGTCCCCGGACAGGTGTTCGAGCTTTCTTT TRBV12-3/TRBV12-4 TRBD1 TRBJ1-1 -
CASFRDRGDTGELFF TGTGCCAGTTTCAGGGACAGGGGGGACACCGGGGAGCTGTTTTTT TRBV27 TRBD1 TRBJ2-2 many
CSVAGGGDEKLFF TGCAGCGTTGCAGGAGGAGGAGATGAAAAACTGTTTTTT TRBV29-1 - TRBJ1-4 many
CASSQTSGANVLTF TGTGCCAGCAGCCAAACCTCTGGGGCCAACGTCCTGACTTTC TRBV12-3/TRBV12-4 - TRBJ2-6 many
CASSPGTSGRAFNEQFF TGTGCCAGCAGTCCGGGGACTAGCGGGAGGGCTTTCAATGAGCAGTTCTTC TRBV27 TRBD2 TRBJ2-1 many
CASRRTVQETQYF TGTGCCAGCCGCCGGACGGTCCAAGAGACCCAGTACTTC TRBV6-1 - TRBJ2-5 many
CASSGGLAGAQQFF TGTGCCAGCAGCGGCGGGCTAGCGGGAGCCCAGCAGTTCTTC TRBV7-2 TRBD2 TRBJ2-1 many
CASSAGNGYTF TGTGCCAGCAGCGCAGGGAATGGCTACACCTTC TRBV27 - TRBJ1-2 few
CASSVAGQGAQETQYF TGTGCCAGCAGCGTAGCTGGACAGGGGGCCCAAGAGACCCAGTACTTC TRBV9 TRBD1 TRBJ2-5 few
CASSLFQREEGETQYF TGTGCCAGCAGCTTGTTCCAGCGGGAGGAGGGAGAGACCCAGTACTTC TRBV5-4 TRBD2 TRBJ2-5 few
CASSGMGLVSNEQFF TGTGCCAGCAGTGGAATGGGACTAGTTTCTAATGAGCAGTTCTTC TRBV2 TRBD2 TRBJ2-1 many
CASSRSWGETQYF TGTGCCAGTAGCAGGAGCTGGGGGGAGACCCAGTACTTC TRBV19 - TRBJ2-5 few
CSVEVISYEQYF TGCAGCGTTGAAGTGATCTCCTACGAGCAGTACTTC TRBV29-1 - TRBJ2-7 few
CASSPGTGDFQPQHF TGTGCCAGCAGCCCCGGGACAGGGGATTTCCAGCCCCAGCATTTT TRBV3-1 TRBD1 TRBJ1-5 many
CASRPETVPKWYF TGTGCCAGCAGGCCTGAGACAGTTCCCAAATGGTACTTC TRBV27 - TRBJ2-7 few
CASSPLLRTVLGYTF TGTGCCAGTAGTCCCCTCCTCAGAACGGTCCTTGGCTACACCTTC TRBV19 - TRBJ1-2 -
CSEGQTGNEQFF TGCAGTGAGGGACAGACCGGGAATGAGCAGTTCTTC TRBV20-1 TRBD1 TRBJ2-1 few
CASSQYSGRTETQYF TGTGCCAGCAGCCAATATAGCGGGAGAACCGAGACCCAGTACTTC TRBV7-9 TRBD2 TRBJ2-5 many
CASSFRGGPINEQFF TGTGCCAGCAGTTTTCGGGGCGGGCCCATCAATGAGCAGTTCTTC TRBV12-3/TRBV12-4 - TRBJ2-1 many
CASSWGGGTGANVLTF TGTGCCAGCAGCTGGGGGGGGGGCACTGGGGCCAACGTCCTGACTTTC TRBV27 - TRBJ2-6 -
CASSTGLHEQFF TGTGCCAGCAGTACTGGGCTGCATGAGCAGTTCTTC TRBV27 - TRBJ2-1 many
CASSLAGTSGRSTDTQYF TGTGCCAGCAGCTTAGCCGGGACTAGCGGGAGGAGCACAGATACGCAGTATTTT TRBV7-9 TRBD2 TRBJ2-3 many
CATSEGGTEAFF TGTGCCACCAGTGAGGGCGGCACTGAAGCTTTCTTT TRBV24-1 - TRBJ1-1 few
CASSQDVSGSSYNEQFF TGCGCCAGCAGCCAAGATGTCTCAGGTAGCTCCTACAATGAGCAGTTCTTC TRBV4-1 - TRBJ2-1 -
CAISESSAQGQYF TGTGCCATCAGTGAGTCTAGCGCCCAGGGGCAGTATTTT TRBV10-3 - TRBJ2-3 few